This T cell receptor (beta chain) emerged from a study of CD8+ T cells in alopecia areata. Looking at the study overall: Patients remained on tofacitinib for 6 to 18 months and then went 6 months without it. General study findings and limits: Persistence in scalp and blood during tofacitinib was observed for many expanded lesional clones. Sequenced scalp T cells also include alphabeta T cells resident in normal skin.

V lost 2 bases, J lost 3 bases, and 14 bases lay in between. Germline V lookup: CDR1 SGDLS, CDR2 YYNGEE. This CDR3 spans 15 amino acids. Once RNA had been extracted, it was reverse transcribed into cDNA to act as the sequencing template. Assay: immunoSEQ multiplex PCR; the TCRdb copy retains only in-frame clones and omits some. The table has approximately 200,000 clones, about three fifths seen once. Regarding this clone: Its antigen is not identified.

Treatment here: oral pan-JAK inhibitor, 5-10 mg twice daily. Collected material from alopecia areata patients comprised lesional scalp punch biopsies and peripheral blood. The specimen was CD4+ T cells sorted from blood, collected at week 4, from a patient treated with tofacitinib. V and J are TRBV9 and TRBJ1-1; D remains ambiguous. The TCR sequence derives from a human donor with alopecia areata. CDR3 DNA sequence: TGTGCCAGCAGCGTCCTCGAGGGCCCCCACACTGAAGCTTTCTTT. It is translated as CASSVLEGPHTEAFF.